The entry below gives a single T cell receptor (beta chain) sequence along with its context. Its antigen is not known. The junction departs from the called germline gene at one end, perhaps through a read error. This sample's RNA came from whole unsorted tissue. More than 3 cm separated this lung sample from the edge of the tumor. A modified ARM-PCR protocol with three rounds of nested PCR amplified TCRbeta. TCRdb called the multiplex PCR reads again in MiXCR, with one record for every CDR3 protein. Of some 95,000 distinct CDR3 sequences listed, 80% are singletons. This entry belongs to a study of tumor and adjacent non-tumor tissue in lung cancer. Study as a whole: The cohort had 12 to 13 adenocarcinoma, a couple of squamous cell and 1 small cell patients. Stage I to III disease affected over nine men and roughly five women aged roughly 31 to 76.

Study-wide points: Compared with tumor, normal lung showed significantly lower TCR diversity.

Germline V lookup: CDR1 DFQATT, CDR2 SNEGSKA (reference sequence). This CDR3 contains 17 residues. The TCR originated in a man between 60 and 75 years old with small cell lung cancer. Sequences were obtained from distant non-tumor lung tissue. V usage is TRBV20-1 and J usage is TRBJ2-5; 7 bases map to TRBD2. CDR3: CSDREAGRVGFQETQYF. The CDR3 bases are TGCAGTGATAGAGAGGCAGGGAGGGTCGGATTCCAAGAGACCCAGTACTTC.